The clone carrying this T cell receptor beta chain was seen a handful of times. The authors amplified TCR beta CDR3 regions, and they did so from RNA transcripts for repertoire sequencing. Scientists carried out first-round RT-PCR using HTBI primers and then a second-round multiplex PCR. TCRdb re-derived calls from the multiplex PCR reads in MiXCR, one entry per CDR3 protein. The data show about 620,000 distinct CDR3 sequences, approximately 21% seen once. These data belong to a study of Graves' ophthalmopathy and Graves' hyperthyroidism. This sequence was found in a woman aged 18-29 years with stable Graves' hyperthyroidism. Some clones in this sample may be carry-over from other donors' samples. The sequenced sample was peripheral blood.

CDR3 sequence (DNA): TGTGCCAGCAGCTGGGGCGGGGTGGTCTACGAGCAGTACTTC. Residues: CASSWGGVVYEQYF. The chain has TRBV7-2 and TRBJ2-7; weak D call: TRBD2 (6 bases). V lost 4 bases, J lost 3 bases, and 13 bases lay in between. Germline CDR1 reads SGHTA; CDR2 reads FQGNSA. The CDR3 consists of 14 residues.